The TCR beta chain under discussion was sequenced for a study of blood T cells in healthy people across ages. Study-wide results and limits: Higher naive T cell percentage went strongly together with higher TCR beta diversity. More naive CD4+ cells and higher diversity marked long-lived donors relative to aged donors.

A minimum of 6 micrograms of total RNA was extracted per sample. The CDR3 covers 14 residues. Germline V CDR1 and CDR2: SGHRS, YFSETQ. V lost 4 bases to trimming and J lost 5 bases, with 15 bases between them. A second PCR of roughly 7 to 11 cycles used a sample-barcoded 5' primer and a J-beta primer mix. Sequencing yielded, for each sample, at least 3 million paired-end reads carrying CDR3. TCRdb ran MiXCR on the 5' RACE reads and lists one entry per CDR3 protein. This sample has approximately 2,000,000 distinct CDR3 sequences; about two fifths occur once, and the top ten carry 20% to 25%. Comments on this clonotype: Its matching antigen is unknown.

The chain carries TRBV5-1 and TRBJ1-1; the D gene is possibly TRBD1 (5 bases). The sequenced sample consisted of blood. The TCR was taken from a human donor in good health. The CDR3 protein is CASSRGVGGTEAFF. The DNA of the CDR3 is TGCGCCAGCAGCCGAGGGGTGGGAGGAACTGAAGCTTTCTTT. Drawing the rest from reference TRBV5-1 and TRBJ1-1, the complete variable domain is KAGVTQTPRYLIKTRGQQVTLSCSPISGHRSVSWYQQTPGQGLQFLFEYFSETQRNKGNFPGRFSGRQFSNSRSEMNVSTLELGDSALYLCASSRGVGGTEAFFGQGTRLTVV.